These 27 T cell receptor beta chains were all obtained from the same sample, sequenced in a study of spatial heterogeneity in lung cancer. Points from the study as a whole: Within tumors, counts of expanded alpha and beta TCRs tracked tumor mutation counts.

As for time point: sample taken at primary tumor resection. TCRdb ran MiXCR on the 5' RACE reads and lists one entry per CDR3 protein. The repertoire includes some 10,000 distinct CDR3 sequences, over 6% of them detected once, and 10% sits in the top ten. The antigens for these receptors are not known. The sequencing here drew on lung tumor tissue, taken at surgery. The receptor set was obtained from a male donor with early-stage non-small cell lung cancer.

This clonotype was observed many times. The rearrangement joins TRBV20-1 to TRBJ2-3, with TRBD2 matching over 9 bases. Trimming took 1 base from V and 4 from J; bases not matched to a gene: 3. The CDR3 runs to 14 residues. Germline V CDR1 and CDR2: DFQATT, SNEGSKA (reference sequence). DNA of the CDR3: TGCAGTGCTAGAGGTGCGGGAGGGCCAGATACGCAGTATTTT. Its translation: CSARGAGGPDTQYF.

This clonotype came up many times. The chain has TRBV12-3 or TRBV12-4 and TRBJ2-7; unclear D gene. The ends were cut back, 5 bases at V and 3 bases at J, with 5 bases in the middle. There are 11 residues in the CDR3. In nucleotides, the CDR3 is TGTGCCAGCAGTCGTGACTACGAGCAGTACTTC. Translated, it gives CASSRDYEQYF.

This clonotype was picked up many times. J is TRBJ1-1 and V is TRBV5-1; D call uncertain. Trimming took off 0 bases at V and 3 bases at J, with 9 bases between the two ends. This CDR3 has 14 residues. Looked up from germline, CDR1 is SGHRS and CDR2 is YFSETQ. CDR3 in amino acids: CASSLVGSYTEAFF. CDR3 sequence (DNA): TGCGCCAGCAGCTTGGTCGGGAGTTACACTGAAGCTTTCTTT. Complete variable domain (other parts from reference TRBV5-1 and TRBJ1-1): KAGVTQTPRYLIKTRGQQVTLSCSPISGHRSVSWYQQTPGQGLQFLFEYFSETQRNKGNFPGRFSGRQFSNSRSEMNVSTLELGDSALYLCASSLVGSYTEAFFGQGTRLTVV.

This clonotype was detected many times. The V call is TRBV25-1, the J call TRBJ2-7; D unresolved. The CDR3 covers 13 residues. Trimming cost V 5 bases and J 0 bases, with 8 bases left between them. Per germline, CDR1 MGHDK and CDR2 SYGVNS. The CDR3 DNA is TGTGCCAGCAGTAACTCAGGCTCCTACGAGCAGTACTTC. As protein: CASSNSGSYEQYF.

This clonotype was recorded at least ten times. The chain carries TRBV20-1 and TRBJ1-2, with 7 bases that match TRBD1. Trimming cost V 6 bases and J 2 bases; bases outside gene matches: 9. Germline CDR1 is DFQATT and CDR2 is SNEGSKA (reference sequence). CDR3 length: 14 amino acids. CDR3 protein: CSANKGAANYGYTF. The CDR3 region has the DNA TGCAGTGCCAATAAGGGGGCGGCGAACTATGGCTACACCTTC.

This clonotype was counted many times. This chain uses TRBV7-8 with TRBJ2-1, with a weak D call TRBD1 (5 bases). Trimming cost V 1 base and J 8 bases, with 12 bases left between them. The CDR3 consists of 14 residues. Germline CDR1 is SGHVS and CDR2 is FQNEAQ. DNA of the CDR3: TGTGCCAGCAGCTTAGGTTCAGGGTCTGATGAGCAGTTCTTC. Translation gives CASSLGSGSDEQFF.

This clonotype is large (0.1 to 1%). This chain joins TRBV24-1 and TRBJ1-3; tentatively, D is TRBD1 (5 bases). V lost 9 bases, J lost 4 bases, and 12 bases lay in between. CDR1 and CDR2 from the germline V gene are KGHDR and SFDVKD. The CDR3 is 13 amino acids. CDR3 sequence: CATSGRDGNTIYF. CDR3 sequence (DNA): TGTGCCACCTCGGGCAGGGACGGAAACACCATATATTTT.

This clonotype was seen many times. V gene TRBV13 combines with J gene TRBJ1-1, with D unresolved. This CDR3 region has 15 residues. Trimming left V 5 bases short and J 0 bases short, with 13 bases between. Per the germline V gene, CDR1 is PRHDT and CDR2 is FYEKMQ (reference sequence). Here the CDR3 reads CASSRDRHMNTEAFF. CDR3 DNA sequence: TGTGCCAGCAGCCGCGACCGCCACATGAACACTGAAGCTTTCTTT.

At least ten counts were recorded for this clonotype. The chain links TRBV28 to TRBJ1-2; TRBD1 matches 10 bases. CDR1 is MDHEN, CDR2 SYDVKM, per germline. V shed 8 bases and J 6 bases; nucleotides not matched to a gene: 15. The CDR3 runs 16 residues. CDR3 residues: CASRYPGQGNKNGYTF. CDR3 nucleotides: TGTGCCAGCCGCTACCCGGGACAGGGGAACAAAAATGGCTACACCTTC.

This clonotype was picked up one time. This rearrangement joins TRBV6-6 to TRBJ2-2; no reliable D call. Per germline, CDR1 MNHNY and CDR2 SVGAGI (reference sequence). The CDR3 covers 12 residues. Trimming took off 5 bases at V and 4 bases at J, with 5 bases between the two ends. The DNA for the CDR3 is TGTGCCAGCAGTCCCTTCACCGGGGAGCTGTTTTTT. This sequence encodes CASSPFTGELFF.

The table lists this clonotype with many counts. The chain combines TRBV7-9 with TRBJ1-1; no clear D. Trimming removed 4 bases at V and 1 base at J, with 10 bases between. This CDR3 contains 14 residues. Per germline, CDR1 SEHNR and CDR2 FQNEAQ (reference sequence). The CDR3 DNA follows: TGTGCCAGCAGCTCGGGCAGAAGGAACACTGAAGCTTTCTTT. Its protein product is CASSSGRRNTEAFF.

This clonotype was detected many times. The chain links TRBV28 to TRBJ2-7; D ambiguous. CDR3 length: 12 amino acids. Germline V lookup: CDR1 MDHEN, CDR2 SYDVKM. V lost 2 bases and J lost 4, with 6 bases in between. CDR3 sequence: CASSLQAYEQYF. CDR3 nucleotides: TGTGCCAGCAGTTTACAGGCGTACGAGCAGTACTTC. The full variable domain, its missing parts supplied by reference TRBV28 and TRBJ2-7, is DVKVTQSSRYLVKRTGEKVFLECVQDMDHENMFWYRQDPGLGLRLIYFSYDVKMKEKGDIPEGYSVSREKKERFSLILESASTNQTSMYLCASSLQAYEQYFGPGTRLTVT.

This clonotype was seen just once. This chain links TRBV12-3 or TRBV12-4 with TRBJ1-2; possible D gene TRBD1, 5 bases. The CDR3 has 14 residues. Trimming shortened V by 5 bases and J by 4 bases, and 14 bases separated the two germline ends. The CDR3 coding sequence is TGTGCCAGCAGTCCTTCCGGGGCCACCTATGGCTACACCTTC. This codes for CASSPSGATYGYTF.

This clonotype is deemed medium-sized. The chain joins TRBV6-6 to TRBJ1-6; D is ambiguous. Germline CDR1 reads MNHNY; CDR2 reads SVGAGI (reference sequence). Deletions cut 5 bases from V and 6 bases from J, with 5 bases between. There are 12 residues in the CDR3. The CDR3 loop is CASSPSNSPLHF. The CDR3 DNA follows: TGTGCCAGCAGTCCCTCTAATTCACCCCTCCACTTT.

In this sample, this clonotype turned up many times. The gene calls are TRBV5-4 and TRBJ1-3, with D unresolved. The CDR3 runs 13 residues. Trimming left V 9 bases short and J 0 bases short, with 10 bases between. Germline V gives CDR1 SGHNT, CDR2 YYREEE (reference sequence). This CDR3 is CATSRGSGNTIYF. CDR3 nucleotide sequence: TGTGCCACATCACGCGGCTCTGGAAACACCATATATTTT.

This clonotype was counted many times. The chain is built from TRBV6-1 and TRBJ1-1; D remains ambiguous. The CDR3 consists of 14 residues. Germline-derived CDR1 and CDR2 are MNHNS and SASEGT. Deletions cut 2 bases from V and 0 bases from J, with 7 bases between. The CDR3 sequence: CASSERAMNTEAFF. In nucleotides, the CDR3 is TGTGCCAGCAGTGAAAGAGCAATGAACACTGAAGCTTTCTTT.

This clonotype was counted many times. CDR3 sequence reads: CASSEQGTGRSPLHF. CDR3 in DNA: TGTGCCAGCAGTGAACAAGGGACGGGAAGATCACCCCTCCACTTT. The chain carries TRBV6-1 and TRBJ1-6; possible D gene TRBD1, 5 bases. The CDR3 is 15 amino acids. CDR1 is MNHNS, CDR2 SASEGT, per germline. The V end lost 2 bases, the J end lost 10 bases, and 15 bases lay between the germline ends.

This clonotype has a count of ten or more. V is TRBV28 and J is TRBJ2-7; TRBD1 matches 8 bases. From germline, CDR1 is MDHEN and CDR2 SYDVKM. Unmatched junction bases numbered 8, after V lost 8 bases and J lost 2 bases. This CDR3 is 14 amino acids long. The CDR3 here is CASQGGDRPYEQYF. The DNA of the CDR3 is TGTGCCAGCCAAGGAGGGGACAGGCCCTACGAGCAGTACTTC.

This clonotype came up many times. This chain uses TRBV20-1 with TRBJ1-3; no definite D call. Per germline, CDR1 DFQATT and CDR2 SNEGSKA (reference sequence). V was shortened by 3 bases and J by 3 bases, with 18 bases between the two germline ends. This CDR3 region has 16 residues. The CDR3 bases are TGCAGTGCTAGTCCAGATTCAAAACGCTTTGGAAACACCATATATTTT. It translates to CSASPDSKRFGNTIYF.

This clonotype was seen repeatedly, ten times or more. V is TRBV20-1 and J is TRBJ2-1; 10 bases match TRBD2. V was clipped by 6 bases and J by 5 bases; unmatched bases: 10. The length of the CDR3 is 15 residues. Germline V lookup: CDR1 DFQATT, CDR2 SNEGSKA (reference sequence). CDR3 in amino acids: CSAVPSGRTNNEQFF. The CDR3 region has the DNA TGCAGTGCGGTCCCTAGCGGGAGAACCAACAATGAGCAGTTCTTC.

This clonotype was seen repeatedly, ten times or more. This chain's CDR3 is CASSQGGTVLSTDTQYF. CDR3 coding DNA: TGTGCCAGCAGCCAAGGAGGGACTGTCCTTAGCACAGATACGCAGTATTTT. V is TRBV5-4 and J is TRBJ2-3, with D possibly being TRBD2 (6 bases). The CDR3 extends over 17 amino acids. Trimming pared 4 bases from V and 0 bases from J, leaving 18 bases between. Germline CDR1 and CDR2: SGHNT and YYREEE (reference sequence).

This clonotype was detected many times. The chain has TRBV18 and TRBJ2-1, with unresolved D. This CDR3 spans 13 amino acids. V dropped 2 bases and J dropped 4 bases, with 6 bases sitting between them. Germline V gene sequence: CDR1 KGHSH, CDR2 LQKENI. CDR3 protein: CASSPIGYNEQFF. The CDR3 nucleotides read TGTGCCAGCTCACCAATTGGATACAATGAGCAGTTCTTC. Together with reference TRBV18 and TRBJ2-1, the CDR3 gives the full variable domain: NAGVMQNPRHLVRRRGQEARLRCSPMKGHSHVYWYRQLPEEGLKFMVYLQKENIIDESGMPKERFSAEFPKEGPSILRIQQVVRGDSAAYFCASSPIGYNEQFFGPGTRLTVL.

The sample holds many counts of this clonotype. The rearrangement uses TRBV30 and TRBJ1-3; perhaps TRBD1 as D (5 bases). Trimming removed 2 bases from V and 0 bases from J, with 8 bases in between. The CDR3 totals 14 residues. In germline, CDR1 is GTSNPN, CDR2 SVGIG (reference sequence). CDR3 in DNA: TGTGCCTGGAGTTGGGGGAGCTCTGGAAACACCATATATTTT. This encodes CAWSWGSSGNTIYF.

This clonotype came up many times. V usage is TRBV25-1 and J usage is TRBJ1-2, with D perhaps matching TRBD1 (6 bases). The CDR3 totals 15 residues. Germline V gene sequence: CDR1 MGHDK, CDR2 SYGVNS. V shed 5 bases and J shed 1 base, with 14 bases lying between them. The CDR3 sequence: CASSFPTGNNYGYTF. The CDR3 DNA sequence: TGTGCCAGCAGTTTCCCGACAGGAAATAACTATGGCTACACCTTC.

This clonotype was detected ten times or more. The CDR3 spells CASRLVPGEKLFF. CDR3 nucleotide sequence: TGCGCCAGCAGGCTGGTCCCGGGAGAAAAACTGTTTTTT. V gene TRBV5-1 combines with J gene TRBJ1-4; no definite D call. This CDR3 region has 13 residues. The germline V gene has CDR1 SGHRS and CDR2 YFSETQ. V gave up 5 bases and J gave up 8 bases, with 13 bases separating them.

This clonotype was observed at least ten times. This chain connects TRBV29-1 to TRBJ2-1, with 7 bases fitting TRBD1. V shed 8 bases, J shed 6 bases, and the junction held 10 bases outside the gene matches. The CDR3 sequence is 13 residues long. Germline lookup yields CDR1 SQVTM and CDR2 ANQGSEA. CDR3: CSTRDREGNEQFF. The DNA for the CDR3 is TGCAGCACCCGCGACAGGGAAGGCAATGAGCAGTTCTTC.

This clonotype was seen at least ten times. The V call is TRBV18, the J call TRBJ2-7; 8 bases map to TRBD1. V trimming: 4 bases; J trimming: 1 base; junction bases outside the gene matches: 3. From germline, CDR1 is KGHSH and CDR2 LQKENI. The CDR3 loop spans 14 amino acids. The DNA for the CDR3 is TGTGCCAGCTCACTGACAGGGGCATCCTACGAGCAGTACTTC. Its translation is CASSLTGASYEQYF.